This T cell receptor beta chain was documented in a study of blood T cell repertoires in COVID-19. Background on the study: The United States, Italy and Spain provided the acute and convalescent COVID-19 samples. PBMCs, B-cell-depleted T cells, or T cells provided the cDNA or gDNA that made up the material.

CDR3 length: 14 amino acids. The V segment lost 4 bases and the J segment 7 bases; nucleotides outside the gene matches: 7. The V gene's germline CDR1 is MNHEY and CDR2 SMNVEV (reference sequence). In the authors' methods: Amplification with reference gene primers provided the estimates of nucleated cell counts. Profiled with immunoSEQ multiplex PCR; TCRdb holds only in-frame clones, not every one. That table gives V, J and clone size, and the DNA gave D and trimming. The table shows 250,000 to 300,000 clones, with roughly 85% occurring only once. This sequence joins TRBV27 and TRBJ1-5; TRBD1 matches at 7 bases. The TCR sequence derives from a man in his fifties with active or convalescent COVID-19. Sequencing input: peripheral blood. DNA of the CDR3: TGTGCCAGCAGTTCCACAGGGGAGGACCAGCCCCAGCATTTT. Residues: CASSSTGEDQPQHF.